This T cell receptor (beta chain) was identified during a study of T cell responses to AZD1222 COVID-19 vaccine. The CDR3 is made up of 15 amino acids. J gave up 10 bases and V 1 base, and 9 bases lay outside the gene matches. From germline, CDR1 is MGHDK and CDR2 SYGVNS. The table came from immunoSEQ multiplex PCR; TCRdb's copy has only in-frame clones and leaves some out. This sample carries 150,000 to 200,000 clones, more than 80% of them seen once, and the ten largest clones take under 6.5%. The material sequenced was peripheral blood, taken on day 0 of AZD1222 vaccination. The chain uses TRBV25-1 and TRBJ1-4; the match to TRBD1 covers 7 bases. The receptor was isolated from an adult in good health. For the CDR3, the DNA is TGTGCCAGCAGTGAATCGATCCAGGGGGTTGGAAAACTGTTTTTT. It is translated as CASSESIQGVGKLFF.